These T cell receptor beta chains were read from a single sample in a study of regulatory T cells in long-lasting Graves disease. One entry per CDR3 protein, called by TCRdb with MiXCR from the multiplex PCR reads. The table includes around 500,000 distinct CDR3 sequences, about 12% detected once. The data were also submitted as part of a second study, on T cells in Graves' hyperthyroidism and ophthalmopathy.

The specimen was peripheral blood mononuclear cells (PBMCs), collected at new diagnosis, from a patient treated with antithyroid drugs. Receptors originate from a woman aged 25 to 39 with Graves disease. Each CDR3 is given with its conserved first and last residue. The D gene is left open where the match is weak. Size is stated for part of the rows, as once, few or many counts, or as a class when the clone is expanded.

V	size	D	J	DNA	CDR3
TRBV20-1	many	.	TRBJ1-1	TGCAGTGCTAGAGGACAGGTCCGCACTGAAGCTTTCTTT	CSARGQVRTEAFF
TRBV6-2/TRBV6-3	many	TRBD2	TRBJ2-1	TGTGCCAGCAGTAAGACTAGCGGGAGTAACGATGAGCAGTTCTTC	CASSKTSGSNDEQFF
TRBV29-1	many	TRBD1	TRBJ2-7	TGCAGCGTCGTCCGGGACAGTGCCTACGAGCAGTACTTC	CSVVRDSAYEQYF
TRBV7-9	few	.	TRBJ1-4	TGTGCCAGCAGCCCAGTCGGACCAGATAATGAAAAACTGTTTTTT	CASSPVGPDNEKLFF
TRBV12-3/TRBV12-4	many	.	TRBJ2-1	TGTGCCAGCACCTTAAGGAATGAGCAGTTCTTC	CASTLRNEQFF
TRBV12-3/TRBV12-4	many	.	TRBJ2-7	TGTGCCAGCAGTTTCGGGGGGCGGCGCGAGCAGTACTTC	CASSFGGRREQYF
TRBV7-2	many	TRBD2	TRBJ2-7	TGTGCCAGCAGCTTAAACCCGGGACTAGCCTACGAGCAGTACTTC	CASSLNPGLAYEQYF
TRBV28	few	TRBD2	TRBJ2-2	TGTGCCAGTCGCCGGGCTAGCGGGCGGATAAGAACCGGGGAGCTGTTTTTT	CASRRASGRIRTGELFF
TRBV27	many	TRBD1	TRBJ2-2	TGTGCCAGCAGTTCCTGGGGTGGGGACAGGGAACGACCCGGGGAGCTGTTTTTT	CASSSWGGDRERPGELFF
TRBV7-2	.	TRBD1	TRBJ2-2	TGTGCCAGCAGCTTTACAGGGGGCGCCGGGGAGCTGTTTTTT	CASSFTGGAGELFF
TRBV11-2	many	.	TRBJ2-5	TGTGCCAGCAGCCGTTCCATTGGGAGTACAGAGACCCAGTACTTC	CASSRSIGSTETQYF
TRBV16	many	.	TRBJ2-1	TGTGCCAGCAGCCTTGGGGCCCCCTCGGCCAAAAATGAGCAGTTCTTC	CASSLGAPSAKNEQFF
TRBV10-3	many	.	TRBJ2-2	TGTGCCATCAGTGAAACAGGAGCCGCGAACACCGGGGAGCTGTTTTTT	CAISETGAANTGELFF
TRBV20-1	many	.	TRBJ2-1	TGCAGTGCTAGAGCCCCCATTGGTGAGCAGTTCTTC	CSARAPIGEQFF
TRBV20-1	.	TRBD2	TRBJ2-5	TGCAGTGCCTCAAGCGGGAGTGGGGTGTACCAAGAGACCCAGTACTTC	CSASSGSGVYQETQYF
TRBV30	.	TRBD1	TRBJ1-6	TGTGCCTGGAGTGTACCAGGGTACAGGGGGAATTCACCCCTCCACTTT	CAWSVPGYRGNSPLHF
TRBV20-1	many	.	TRBJ1-1	TGCAGTGCTAGAGCGTCGGGGGCCCCCATCTCTGAAGCTTTCTTT	CSARASGAPISEAFF
TRBV12-3/TRBV12-4	.	.	TRBJ1-1	TGTGCCAGCAGTTTCAGGGCACACACTGAAGCTTTCTTT	CASSFRAHTEAFF
TRBV3-1	many	.	TRBJ2-5	TGTGCCAGCAGCCGCCGAGCCGGCCAAGAGACCCAGTACTTC	CASSRRAGQETQYF
TRBV2	many	.	TRBJ2-3	TGTGCCAGCAGTGTGTGGAGACCAGATACGCAGTATTTT	CASSVWRPDTQYF
TRBV2	many	.	TRBJ2-1	TGTGCCAGCAGCATCACAGGGTACCATGAGCAGTTCTTC	CASSITGYHEQFF
TRBV20-1	many	.	TRBJ2-5	TGCAGTGCTCCTAAAGCGCGGACAGCGGGGACCCAGTACTTC	CSAPKARTAGTQYF
TRBV5-1	.	.	TRBJ2-7	TGCGCCAGCGGCGTAGGAGGGGGCTACGAGCAGTACTTC	CASGVGGGYEQYF
TRBV20-1	few	TRBD2	TRBJ2-1	TGCAGTGCTAGAGATCGAGCGGGGACTAGCGGGAGGGATAATGAGCAGTTCTTC	CSARDRAGTSGRDNEQFF
TRBV10-2	many	TRBD1	TRBJ1-1	TGCGCCAGCAGGACAGGGGGTACACGAGGCACTGAAGCTTTCTTT	CASRTGGTRGTEAFF
TRBV6-2/TRBV6-3	many	.	TRBJ2-6	TGTGCCAGCAGTTACGGGATGGGGGCCAACGTCCTGACTTTC	CASSYGMGANVLTF
TRBV27	few	.	TRBJ2-7	TGTGCCAGCAGTTTTGGCCAAGGGGAGCAGTACTTC	CASSFGQGEQYF
TRBV7-9	many	.	TRBJ2-1	TGTGCCAGCAGCTTGCCCGGGCACCCTTATGAGCAGTTCTTC	CASSLPGHPYEQFF